The next 16 T cell receptor beta chains were all read from a single sample in a study of blood T cell repertoires in COVID-19. Some clones are missing from TCRdb's copy, which holds only in-frame ones; the method was immunoSEQ multiplex PCR. The table lists fewer than 300,000 clones, around 86% of them singletons. Sequencing was performed on peripheral blood. The origin of the receptors is a middle-aged woman who had recovered from COVID-19.

In DNA, the CDR3 is TGTGCCAGCAGTCGAGAACCGTTGGTCAAAGAGACCCAGTACTTC. This codes for CASSREPLVKETQYF. The chain links TRBV6-5 to TRBJ2-5, with D unclear. The CDR3 loop spans 15 amino acids. Trimming cost V 5 bases and J 3 bases, with 16 bases left between them. Germline V CDR1 and CDR2: MNHEY, SVGAGI.

This chain connects TRBV4-1 to TRBJ1-2; tentatively, D is TRBD1 (6 bases). This CDR3 contains 15 residues. Germline CDR1 MGHRA, CDR2 YSYEKL. V dropped 0 bases and J dropped 5 bases, with 13 bases sitting between them. Here the CDR3 DNA reads TGCGCCAGCAGCCAAGAGAGGACAGTCTTTTATGGCTACACCTTC. Translating it yields CASSQERTVFYGYTF.

CDR3 sequence (DNA): TGTGCCAGCTCACCACGTAGCCGGAGCTACAATGAGCAGTTCTTC. Translation: CASSPRSRSYNEQFF. The rearrangement links TRBV18 to TRBJ2-1, with no clear D. The V and J ends lost 1 base and 3 bases respectively, with 10 bases between them. The CDR3 contains 15 residues. Germline CDR1 KGHSH, CDR2 LQKENI.

V and J are TRBV1 and TRBJ2-3; the table gives TRBD2 as D, unverified against the DNA. TRBV1 is a recognized pseudogene. This CDR3 is 17 amino acids long. CDR3 DNA: TGCACCAGCAGCCAAACGGGGGACCCCCTTGGCGGAGATACGCAGTATTTT. This codes for CTSSQTGDPLGGDTQYF.

This chain connects TRBV4-1 to TRBJ2-3; 12 nucleotides match TRBD2. V lost 4 bases, J lost 3 bases, and 8 bases stayed unmatched. This CDR3 is built from 17 residues. CDR1 MGHRA and CDR2 YSYEKL come from the germline V gene. CDR3 in DNA: TGCGCCAGCAGCCTCCTAGCGGGGGGGGGTGGTACAGATACGCAGTATTTT. It yields the protein CASSLLAGGGGTDTQYF.

The chain recombines TRBV7-9 with TRBJ1-4, with a tentative D call TRBD1 (6 bases). Deletions cut 5 bases from V and 3 bases from J, with 10 bases between. The germline CDR1 and CDR2 sequences are SEHNR and FQNEAQ (reference sequence). This CDR3 is 14 amino acids long. CDR3 bases: TGTGCCAGCAGCGACAGGAGTCCTAATGAAAAACTGTTTTTT. It translates to CASSDRSPNEKLFF.

V usage is TRBV15 and J usage is TRBJ2-7; 8 nucleotides align to TRBD2. The CDR3 consists of 15 residues. The V gene's germline CDR1 is LNHNV and CDR2 YYDKDF (reference sequence). The junction had 6 bases not matched to a gene; V was cut back by 5 bases and J by 0 bases. As DNA, the CDR3 is TGTGCCACCAGCGAGACTAGCGAGAGCTCCTACGAGCAGTACTTC. As protein: CATSETSESSYEQYF.

V and J are TRBV11-2 and TRBJ2-4; 9 bases agree with TRBD1. After removal of 5 bases from V and 7 bases from J, the junction contained 9 bases not matched to a gene. CDR1 and CDR2 from the germline V gene are SGHAT and FQNNGV. The CDR3 runs to 15 residues. This CDR3 is CASSKAGQGLNIQYF. CDR3 DNA sequence: TGTGCCAGCAGCAAAGCGGGACAGGGTCTCAACATTCAGTACTTC.

The rearrangement links TRBV20-1 to TRBJ1-4; possibly TRBD1 for D (5 bases). The V and J ends lost 3 bases and 17 bases respectively, with 16 bases between them. The CDR3 length is 11 residues. Germline values: CDR1 DFQATT, CDR2 SNEGSKA (reference sequence). Here the CDR3 reads CSARGGTTRFF. As DNA, the CDR3 is TGCAGTGCTAGGGGCGGGACTACCCGCTTTTTT.

The chain links TRBV7-8 to TRBJ2-7, with D maybe TRBD2 (5 bases). Trimming took 0 bases from V and 2 from J, leaving 8 bases between them. The V gene's germline CDR1 is SGHVS and CDR2 FQNEAQ. The CDR3 extends over 14 amino acids. CDR3 in DNA: TGTGCCAGCAGCTTAGCTCCGGGGACCTACGAGCAGTACTTC. This encodes CASSLAPGTYEQYF.

The count of this clone is one. This chain links TRBV2 with TRBJ2-1; 8 bases line up with TRBD2. Trimming cost V 7 bases and J 5 bases; bases outside gene matches: 4. This CDR3 is built from 13 residues. Looked up from germline, CDR1 is SNHLY and CDR2 is FYNNEI. The CDR3 reads CASNGGAHNEQFF. The CDR3 coding sequence is TGTGCCAGCAACGGGGGGGCCCACAATGAGCAGTTCTTC.

This chain uses TRBV7-2 with TRBJ2-5; 11 bases are shared with TRBD2. The ends lost 5 bases at V and 5 bases at J; junction bases unmatched: 10. CDR3 length: 16 amino acids. The germline V gene has CDR1 SGHTA and CDR2 FQGNSA. The CDR3 DNA reads as TGTGCCAGCAGCCGTCTAGCGGGGGGCTCCGGGGAGACCCAGTACTTC. Protein product: CASSRLAGGSGETQYF.

Details on this clone: Other DNA sequences within the sample encode an identical CDR3. The chain links TRBV30 to TRBJ1-1; no clear D gene. Trimming cost V 0 bases and J 0 bases, with 5 bases left between them. CDR3 size: 13 residues. The germline V gene has CDR1 GTSNPN and CDR2 SVGIG (reference sequence). CDR3 sequence (DNA): TGTGCCTGGAGTGTATCCGTGAACACTGAAGCTTTCTTT. Residues: CAWSVSVNTEAFF.

This clone appeared a single time. The chain employs TRBV5-1 and TRBJ1-1; TRBD1 might be the D (6 bases). CDR3 length: 15 amino acids. The germline CDR1 and CDR2 sequences are SGHRS and YFSETQ. V dropped 4 bases and J dropped 11 bases, with 24 bases sitting between them. This chain's CDR3 is CASSRGTTGPREAFF. DNA of the CDR3: TGCGCCAGCAGCCGTGGCACCACAGGGCCCCGTGAGGCTTTCTTT.

The V call is TRBV2, the J call TRBJ1-3, with TRBD1 matching over 8 bases. V shed 8 bases, J shed 0 bases, and the junction held 6 bases outside the gene matches. CDR1 is SNHLY, CDR2 FYNNEI, per germline. This CDR3 comprises 15 residues. DNA for the CDR3: TGTGCCAGCCGGGACAGGACCCTCTCTGGAAACACCATATATTTT. This codes for CASRDRTLSGNTIYF.

The rearrangement links TRBV30 to TRBJ2-2; 7 nucleotides agree with TRBD2. Germline lookup yields CDR1 GTSNPN and CDR2 SVGIG (reference sequence). The CDR3 has 17 amino acids. V lost 4 bases and J lost 5; bases outside the gene matches: 16. The CDR3 spells CAWTNQRGHLGTGELFF. The CDR3 nucleotides read TGTGCCTGGACCAATCAGCGGGGCCACCTAGGGACCGGGGAGCTGTTTTTT.